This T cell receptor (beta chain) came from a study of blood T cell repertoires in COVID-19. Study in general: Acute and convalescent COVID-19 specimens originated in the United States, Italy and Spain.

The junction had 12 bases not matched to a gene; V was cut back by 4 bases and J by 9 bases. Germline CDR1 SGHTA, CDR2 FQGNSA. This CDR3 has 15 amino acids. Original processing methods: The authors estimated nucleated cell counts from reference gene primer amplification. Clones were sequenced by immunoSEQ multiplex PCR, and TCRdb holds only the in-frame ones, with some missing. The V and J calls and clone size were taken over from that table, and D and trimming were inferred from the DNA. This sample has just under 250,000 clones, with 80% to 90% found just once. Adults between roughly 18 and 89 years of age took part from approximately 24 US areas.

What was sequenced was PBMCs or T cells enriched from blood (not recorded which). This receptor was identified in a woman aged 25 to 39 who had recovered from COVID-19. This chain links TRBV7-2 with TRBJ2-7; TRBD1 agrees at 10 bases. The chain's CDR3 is CASSSPGTGVSVQYF. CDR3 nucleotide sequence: TGTGCCAGCAGCTCCCCCGGGACAGGGGTTTCAGTGCAGTACTTC.